This TCR beta chain derives from a study of blood T cells in healthy people across ages. Primed by a sample-barcoded 5' primer and a J-beta primer mix, a second PCR proceeded for 7 to 11 cycles. Unique molecular identifiers of 12 random nucleotides labeled each cDNA. Sequencing of every sample gave 2.5 million or more CDR3-containing paired-end reads. TCRdb reanalysed the 5' RACE reads using MiXCR and keeps one entry per CDR3 protein. The sample contains approximately 1.5 million distinct CDR3 sequences, 42% of which appear only once. The junction had 9 bases not matched to a gene; V was cut back by 6 bases and J by 5 bases. There are 13 residues in the CDR3. Germline V gene sequence: CDR1 SQVTM, CDR2 ANQGSEA. Isolation yielded PBMCs, at least 7 million per sample, in every case. This clonotype was seen at least ten times.

This sequence originates from a young woman in good health. The chain links TRBV29-1 to TRBJ2-5, with 7 bases that match TRBD2. Sequencing was performed on blood. This CDR3 reads CSVQKAGVETQYF. In nucleotides, the CDR3 is TGCAGCGTCCAAAAGGCGGGGGTGGAGACCCAGTACTTC.